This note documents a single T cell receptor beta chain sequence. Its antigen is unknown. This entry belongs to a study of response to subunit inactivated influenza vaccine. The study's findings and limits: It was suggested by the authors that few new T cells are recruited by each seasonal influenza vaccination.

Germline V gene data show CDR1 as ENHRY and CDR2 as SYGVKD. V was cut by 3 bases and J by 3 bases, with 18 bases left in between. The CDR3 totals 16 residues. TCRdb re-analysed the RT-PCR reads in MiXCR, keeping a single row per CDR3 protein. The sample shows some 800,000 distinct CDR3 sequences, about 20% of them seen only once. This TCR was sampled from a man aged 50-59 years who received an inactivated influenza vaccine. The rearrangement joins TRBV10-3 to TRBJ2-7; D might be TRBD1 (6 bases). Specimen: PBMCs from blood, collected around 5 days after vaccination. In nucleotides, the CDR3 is TGTGCCATCAGTGACCAAATTCGACAGGCGGGCTACGAGCAGTACTTC. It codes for CAISDQIRQAGYEQYF.